This section outlines one T cell receptor beta chain sequence together with its context. This sample was included in a study of blood T cell repertoires in COVID-19. About the research overall: PBMCs, B-cell-depleted T cells, or T cells were the source of the cDNA or gDNA that made up the material.

Assay used: immunoSEQ multiplex PCR; TCRdb lists only in-frame clones, some missing. The sample yields under 250,000 clones, around 90% seen once. Deletions cut 6 bases from V and 0 bases from J, with 12 bases between. The CDR3 runs to 15 residues. Germline-derived CDR1 and CDR2 are MNHEY and SVGAGI. The sequencing sample was made of peripheral blood. The TCR originated in a man under 40 with COVID-19, enrolled during active disease. The chain recombines TRBV6-5 with TRBJ2-4; tentative D call: TRBD1 (5 bases). The CDR3 bases are TGTGCCAGCAGCTCAGGGATCGTAGCCAAAAACATTCAGTACTTC. Residues: CASSSGIVAKNIQYF.